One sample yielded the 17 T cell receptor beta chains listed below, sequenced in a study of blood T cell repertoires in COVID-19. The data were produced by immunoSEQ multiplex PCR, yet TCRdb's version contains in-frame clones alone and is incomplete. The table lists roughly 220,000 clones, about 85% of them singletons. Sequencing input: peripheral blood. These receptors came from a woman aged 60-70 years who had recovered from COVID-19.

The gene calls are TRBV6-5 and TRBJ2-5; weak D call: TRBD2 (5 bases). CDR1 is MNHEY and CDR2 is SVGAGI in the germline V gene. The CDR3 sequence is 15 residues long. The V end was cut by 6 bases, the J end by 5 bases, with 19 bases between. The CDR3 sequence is CASRDGVLSGETQYF. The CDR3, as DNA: TGTGCCAGCAGGGATGGAGTTCTGTCGGGGGAGACCCAGTACTTC.

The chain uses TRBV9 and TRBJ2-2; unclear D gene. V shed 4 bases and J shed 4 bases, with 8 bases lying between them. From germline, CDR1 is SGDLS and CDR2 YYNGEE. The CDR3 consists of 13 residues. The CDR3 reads CASSYMATGELFF. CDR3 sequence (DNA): TGTGCCAGCAGCTACATGGCCACCGGGGAGCTGTTTTTT. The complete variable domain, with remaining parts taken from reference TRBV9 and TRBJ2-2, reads DSGVTQTPKHLITATGQRVTLRCSPRSGDLSVYWYQQSLDQGLQFLIQYYNGEERAKGNILERFSAQQFPDLHSELNLSSLELGDSALYFCASSYMATGELFFGEGSRLTVL.

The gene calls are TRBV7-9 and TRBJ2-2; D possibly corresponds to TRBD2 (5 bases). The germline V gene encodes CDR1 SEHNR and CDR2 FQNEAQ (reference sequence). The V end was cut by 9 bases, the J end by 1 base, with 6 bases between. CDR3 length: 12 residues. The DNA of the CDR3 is TGTGCCAGTACTAGGAACACCGGGGAGCTGTTTTTT. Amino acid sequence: CASTRNTGELFF. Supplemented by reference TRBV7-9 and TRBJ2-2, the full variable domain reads DTGVSQNPRHKITKRGQNVTFRCDPISEHNRLYWYRQTLGQGPEFLTYFQNEAQLEKSRLLSDRFSAERPKGSFSTLEIQRTEQGDSAMYLCASTRNTGELFFGEGSRLTVL.

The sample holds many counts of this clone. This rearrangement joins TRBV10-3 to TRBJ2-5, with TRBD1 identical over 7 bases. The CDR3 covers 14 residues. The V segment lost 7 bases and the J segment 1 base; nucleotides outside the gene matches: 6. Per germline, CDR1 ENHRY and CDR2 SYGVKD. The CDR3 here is CAIKIDRAQETQYF. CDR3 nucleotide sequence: TGTGCCATCAAGATAGACAGGGCCCAAGAGACCCAGTACTTC.

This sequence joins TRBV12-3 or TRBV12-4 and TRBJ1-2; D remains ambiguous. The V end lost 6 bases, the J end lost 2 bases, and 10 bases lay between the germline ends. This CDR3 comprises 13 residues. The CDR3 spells CASSPGKNYGYTF. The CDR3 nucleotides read TGTGCCAGCAGCCCCGGGAAAAACTATGGCTACACCTTC.

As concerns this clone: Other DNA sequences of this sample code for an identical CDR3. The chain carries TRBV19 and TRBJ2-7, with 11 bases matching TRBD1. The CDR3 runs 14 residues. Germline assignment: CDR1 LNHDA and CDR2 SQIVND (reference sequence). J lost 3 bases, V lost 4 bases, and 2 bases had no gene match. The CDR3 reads CASSSGTGGYEQYF. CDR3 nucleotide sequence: TGTGCCAGTAGTAGCGGGACAGGGGGCTACGAGCAGTACTTC. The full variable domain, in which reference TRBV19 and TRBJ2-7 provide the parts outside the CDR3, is DGGITQSPKYLFRKEGQNVTLSCEQNLNHDAMYWYRQDPGQGLRLIYYSQIVNDFQKGDIAEGYSVSREKKESFPLTVTSAQKNPTAFYLCASSSGTGGYEQYFGPGTRLTVT.

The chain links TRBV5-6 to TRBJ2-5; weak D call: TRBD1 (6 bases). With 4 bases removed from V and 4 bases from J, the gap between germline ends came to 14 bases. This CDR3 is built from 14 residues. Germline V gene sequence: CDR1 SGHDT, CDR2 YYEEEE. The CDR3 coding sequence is TGTGCCAGCAGCACTGGACAGTGGGGAGAGACCCAGTACTTC. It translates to CASSTGQWGETQYF.

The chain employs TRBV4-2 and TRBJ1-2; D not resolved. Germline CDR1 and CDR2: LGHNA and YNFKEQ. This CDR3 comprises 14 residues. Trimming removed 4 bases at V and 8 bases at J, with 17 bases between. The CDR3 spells CASSPEIRSFGYTF. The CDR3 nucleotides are TGTGCCAGCAGCCCAGAGATCAGGTCTTTCGGCTACACCTTC.

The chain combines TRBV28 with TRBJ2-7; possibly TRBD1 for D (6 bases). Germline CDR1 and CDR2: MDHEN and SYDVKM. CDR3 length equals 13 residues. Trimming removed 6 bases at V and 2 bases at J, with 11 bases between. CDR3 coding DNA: TGTGCCAGCAGGCCCGGACAGACCTACGAGCAGTACTTC. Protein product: CASRPGQTYEQYF.

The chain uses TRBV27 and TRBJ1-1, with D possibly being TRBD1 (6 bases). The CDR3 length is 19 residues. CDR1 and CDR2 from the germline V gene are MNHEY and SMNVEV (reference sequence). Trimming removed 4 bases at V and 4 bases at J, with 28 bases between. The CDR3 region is CASSWTLWARGALGTEAFF. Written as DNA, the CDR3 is TGTGCCAGCAGTTGGACCCTGTGGGCCAGGGGTGCCTTGGGCACTGAAGCTTTCTTT.

DNA of the CDR3: TGTGCCAGCGAGACAGGGGACAATGAAAAACTGTTTTTT. It specifies CASETGDNEKLFF. The chain is built from TRBV6-5 and TRBJ1-4; 8 bases map to TRBD1. The CDR3 runs to 13 residues. The trim removed 8 bases at V and 5 bases at J, leaving 4 bases unmatched. Germline V gives CDR1 MNHEY, CDR2 SVGAGI.

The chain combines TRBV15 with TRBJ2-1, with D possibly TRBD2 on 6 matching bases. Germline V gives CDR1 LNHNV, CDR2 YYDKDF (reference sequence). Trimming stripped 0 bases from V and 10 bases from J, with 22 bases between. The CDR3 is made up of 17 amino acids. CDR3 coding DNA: TGTGCCACCAGCAGAGATCGGGGCAGGAGGGCGAGAGACGAGCAGTTCTTC. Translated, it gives CATSRDRGRRARDEQFF.

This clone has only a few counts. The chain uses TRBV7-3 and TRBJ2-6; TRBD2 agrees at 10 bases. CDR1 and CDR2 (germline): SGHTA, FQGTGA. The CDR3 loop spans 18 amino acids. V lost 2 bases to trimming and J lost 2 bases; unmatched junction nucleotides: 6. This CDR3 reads CASSLDSGGTTGANVLTF. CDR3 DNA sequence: TGTGCCAGCAGCTTAGATAGCGGGGGGACTACTGGGGCCAACGTCCTGACTTTC.

The CDR3 protein is CASSGTGRWSTEAFF. CDR3 nucleotides: TGTGCCAGTAGTGGAACAGGGAGATGGAGCACTGAAGCTTTCTTT. The V call is TRBV19, the J call TRBJ1-1, with a weak D call TRBD1 (6 bases). Germline-derived CDR1 and CDR2 are LNHDA and SQIVND (reference sequence). V was pared by 5 bases and J by 4 bases, with 17 bases between. This CDR3 is 15 amino acids long.

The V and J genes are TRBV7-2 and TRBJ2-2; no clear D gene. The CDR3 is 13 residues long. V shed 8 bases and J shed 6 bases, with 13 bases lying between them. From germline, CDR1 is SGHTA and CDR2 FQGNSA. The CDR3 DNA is TGTGCCAGCCTACGCGATCTGCCCGGGGAGCTGTTTTTT. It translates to CASLRDLPGELFF.

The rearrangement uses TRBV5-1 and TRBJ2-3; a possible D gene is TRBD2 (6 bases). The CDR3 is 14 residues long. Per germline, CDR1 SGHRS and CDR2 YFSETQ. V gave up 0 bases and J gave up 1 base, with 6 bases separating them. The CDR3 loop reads CASSLERGTDTQYF. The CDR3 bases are TGCGCCAGCAGCTTGGAGCGGGGCACAGATACGCAGTATTTT.

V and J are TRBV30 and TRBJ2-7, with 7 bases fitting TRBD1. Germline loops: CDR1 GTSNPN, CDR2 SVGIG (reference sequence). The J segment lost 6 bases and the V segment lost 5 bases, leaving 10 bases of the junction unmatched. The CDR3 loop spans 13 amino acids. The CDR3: CAWEKTQGVEQYF. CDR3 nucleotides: TGTGCCTGGGAGAAAACGCAGGGGGTCGAGCAGTACTTC.